This entry lists 19 T cell receptor beta chains sequenced from one sample in a study of T cell responses to AZD1222 COVID-19 vaccine. Generated by immunoSEQ multiplex PCR, the TCRdb table keeps only in-frame clones and is missing some. This repertoire shows some 150,000 clones, about 91% found once; its top ten account for roughly 4.3%. The starting material was peripheral blood, obtained on day 0 of MenACWY control vaccination. Receptors originate from an adult in good health.

The gene calls are TRBV19 and TRBJ2-5; D might be TRBD2 (6 bases). With 5 bases removed from V and 4 bases from J, the gap between germline ends came to 8 bases. Germline V gives CDR1 LNHDA, CDR2 SQIVND (reference sequence). CDR3 length: 12 residues. The CDR3 loop is CASSYSGETQYF. The CDR3 nucleotides read TGTGCCAGTAGTTATAGCGGAGAGACCCAGTACTTC.

The rearrangement joins TRBV5-1 to TRBJ2-2; 7 bases are shared with TRBD1. Germline CDR1 is SGHRS and CDR2 is YFSETQ. J lost 1 base, V lost 4 bases, and 13 bases had no gene match. The CDR3 is made up of 18 amino acids. The CDR3 here is CASSPTPNRGGNTGELFF. The CDR3 DNA sequence: TGCGCCAGCAGCCCAACCCCAAACAGGGGCGGGAACACCGGGGAGCTGTTTTTT.

CDR3 residues: CAWSVGGTGNQPQHF. DNA of the CDR3: TGTGCCTGGAGTGTTGGGGGTACAGGCAATCAGCCCCAGCATTTT. The chain has TRBV30 and TRBJ1-5, with D maybe TRBD1 (5 bases). The CDR3 is 15 residues long. Germline assignment: CDR1 GTSNPN and CDR2 SVGIG (reference sequence). Trimming left V 0 bases short and J 2 bases short, with 11 bases between.

The V and J genes are TRBV10-3 and TRBJ1-2; no clear D. Trimming took 0 bases from V and 1 from J, leaving 12 bases between them. Germline loops: CDR1 ENHRY, CDR2 SYGVKD. This CDR3 contains 16 residues. The CDR3 DNA reads TGTGCCATCAGTGAGTCGGGCAGGCTGGATAACTATGGCTACACCTTC. As protein: CAISESGRLDNYGYTF.

The chain employs TRBV11-1 and TRBJ2-5; 9 bases line up with TRBD1. This CDR3 spans 16 amino acids. V trimming: 4 bases; J trimming: 2 bases; junction bases outside the gene matches: 8. Germline CDR1 SGHAT, CDR2 FQDESV (reference sequence). The CDR3 here is CASSSFPGQGQETQYF. CDR3 in DNA: TGTGCCAGCAGCTCGTTCCCGGGACAGGGTCAAGAGACCCAGTACTTC.

This chain links TRBV11-2 with TRBJ2-2; unclear D gene. The V gene lost 5 bases and the J gene lost 6 bases, with 10 bases spanning the gap. Germline lookup yields CDR1 SGHAT and CDR2 FQNNGV. The CDR3 has 13 amino acids. CDR3 residues: CASSPRESGELFF. For the CDR3, the DNA is TGTGCCAGCAGCCCAAGAGAGTCCGGGGAGCTGTTTTTT.

Only a few counts were recorded for this clone. The V and J genes are TRBV24-1 and TRBJ2-5, with 9 bases identical to TRBD1. In germline, CDR1 is KGHDR, CDR2 SFDVKD. V was clipped by 5 bases and J by 5 bases; unmatched bases: 14. The CDR3 runs to 17 residues. CDR3 nucleotide sequence: TGTGCCACCAGTGGCTACGGGACAGGGCAGGGAGGGGAGACCCAGTACTTC. It encodes CATSGYGTGQGGETQYF.

V and J are TRBV11-3 and TRBJ1-5; TRBD1 might be the D (5 bases). The germline V gene has CDR1 SGHNT and CDR2 YENEEA. Trimming took off 10 bases at V and 1 base at J, with 11 bases between the two ends. The CDR3 has 13 residues. CDR3: CAITRDSNQPQHF. CDR3 bases: TGTGCCATCACCCGGGACAGCAATCAGCCCCAGCATTTT.

The chain couples TRBV6-5 to TRBJ2-7; a possible D gene is TRBD2 (7 bases). The CDR3 is 14 amino acids. Trimming removed 5 bases at V and 3 bases at J, with 14 bases between. Germline V gene sequence: CDR1 MNHEY, CDR2 SVGAGI. The CDR3 nucleotides read TGTGCCAGCAGTCGGGGGGCGCCGATCTACGAGCAGTACTTC. Translating gives CASSRGAPIYEQYF.

This clone is a singleton in its sample. The chain is built from TRBV7-2 and TRBJ2-5; perhaps TRBD1 as D (6 bases). The germline V gene encodes CDR1 SGHTA and CDR2 FQGNSA. Trimming took 4 bases from V and 5 from J, leaving 14 bases between them. The CDR3 length is 14 residues. The CDR3, as DNA: TGTGCCAGCAGCTACGGCAGGGGCGGGGAGACCCAGTACTTC. This gives the protein CASSYGRGGETQYF.

The J gene is TRBJ1-5, the V gene TRBV6-2 or TRBV6-3; possible D gene TRBD1, 6 bases. The CDR3 sequence is 14 residues long. CDR1 and CDR2 from the germline V gene are MNHEY and SVGEGT. V dropped 4 bases and J dropped 6 bases, with 13 bases sitting between them. Here the CDR3 DNA reads TGTGCCAGCAGTTCACAGGGTACAGGTCAGCCCCAGCATTTT. Translation gives CASSSQGTGQPQHF.

This rearrangement joins TRBV19 to TRBJ1-5; D possibly corresponds to TRBD1 (6 bases). CDR3 size: 17 residues. Looked up from germline, CDR1 is LNHDA and CDR2 is SQIVND (reference sequence). The germline V and J ends were trimmed by 2 bases and 10 bases, with 24 bases remaining between them. DNA of the CDR3: TGTGCCAGTAGTATACGAGGGGGGGTCGGCAGCTTGAGACCCCAGCATTTT. It translates to CASSIRGGVGSLRPQHF.

This chain links TRBV7-9 with TRBJ2-5; D call uncertain. Germline V gene lookup returns CDR1 SEHNR and CDR2 FQNEAQ (reference sequence). V was trimmed by 6 bases and J by 4 bases, leaving 18 bases between them. This CDR3 contains 15 residues. The CDR3 sequence: CASSRPAVRAETQYF. In nucleotides, the CDR3 is TGTGCCAGCAGTCGCCCGGCTGTTCGTGCAGAGACCCAGTACTTC.

The chain employs TRBV7-8 and TRBJ1-2; D is unresolved. Germline lookup yields CDR1 SGHVS and CDR2 FQNEAQ. The V end was cut by 1 base, the J end by 0 bases, with 6 bases between. This CDR3 has 14 residues. The chain's CDR3 is CASSLGRANYGYTF. The CDR3 nucleotides are TGTGCCAGCAGCTTAGGTAGAGCTAACTATGGCTACACCTTC.

This chain joins TRBV7-3 and TRBJ2-1; the match to TRBD2 covers 8 bases. J gave up 3 bases and V 4 bases, and 5 bases lay outside the gene matches. The CDR3 extends over 15 amino acids. Germline CDR1 is SGHTA and CDR2 is FQGTGA. The CDR3 region is CASSSSGGFYNEQFF. CDR3 coding DNA: TGTGCCAGCAGCTCCTCGGGGGGGTTCTACAATGAGCAGTTCTTC.

The chain has TRBV5-4 and TRBJ2-2; weak D call: TRBD2 (6 bases). Looked up from germline, CDR1 is SGHNT and CDR2 is YYREEE (reference sequence). The V and J ends lost 4 bases and 6 bases respectively, with 19 bases between them. This CDR3 contains 16 residues. The CDR3 reads CASSPHPFGTAGELFF. The CDR3 nucleotides read TGTGCCAGCAGCCCCCACCCCTTCGGGACTGCCGGGGAGCTGTTTTTT.

CDR3 protein: CAARGREGQYEQYF. The CDR3 nucleotides are TGTGCCGCGAGGGGGCGGGAGGGCCAGTACGAGCAGTACTTC. The chain recombines TRBV2 with TRBJ2-7, with TRBD2 matching 9 bases. V trimming: 11 bases; J trimming: 4 bases; junction bases outside the gene matches: 12. CDR3 length: 14 amino acids. From germline, CDR1 is SNHLY and CDR2 FYNNEI.

The rearrangement joins TRBV2 to TRBJ1-1, with D possibly TRBD1 on 5 matching bases. The V end lost 4 bases, the J end lost 4 bases, and 22 bases lay between the germline ends. The CDR3 contains 17 residues. Germline loops: CDR1 SNHLY, CDR2 FYNNEI. For the CDR3, the DNA is TGTGCCAGCAGTGGGTACGGTTGGGGCTTGATAGGCACTGAAGCTTTCTTT. Protein sequence: CASSGYGWGLIGTEAFF.

The chain employs TRBV10-3 and TRBJ2-7; 7 bases align to TRBD2. With V trimmed by 6 bases and J by 6 bases, 20 bases remained unmatched. Germline V gene data show CDR1 as ENHRY and CDR2 as SYGVKD. The CDR3 length is 17 residues. CDR3 nucleotide sequence: TGTGCCATCAGAGCCGAGCTAGCGGTCAGGCTAGGAGGCGAGCAGTACTTC. Protein sequence: CAIRAELAVRLGGEQYF.